The rows below give T cell receptor beta chains drawn from one sample of a study of blood T cell repertoires in COVID-19. The repertoire was sequenced with immunoSEQ multiplex PCR; TCRdb's copy has only in-frame clones and lacks some. The table lists fewer than 450,000 clones, about 88% of them singletons, with around 6.6% in the top ten. Sequenced material: peripheral blood. The source of these receptors is a woman in her sixties or seventies with COVID-19, enrolled during active disease. CDR3s include the opening cysteine and the closing phenylalanine or tryptophan. The order of the fields is clone size, V gene, D gene, J gene, CDR3 protein, CDR3 DNA. The D gene is left open where the match is weak. Size values are once, few and many counts, or a class for expanded clones, and some rows have none.

NA,TRBV5-1,TRBD2,TRBJ2-7,CASSRGLETYEQYF,TGCGCCAGCAGCCGGGGACTAGAAACCTACGAGCAGTACTTC
NA,TRBV6-5,NA,TRBJ1-1,CASSYSGGTEAFF,TGTGCCAGCAGTTACTCGGGGGGAACTGAAGCTTTCTTT
NA,TRBV5-4,NA,TRBJ1-6,CASSLAPQGDSPLHF,TGTGCCAGCAGCTTGGCCCCGCAGGGTGATTCACCCCTCCACTTT
NA,TRBV2,NA,TRBJ2-2,CASRVAAGELFF,TGTGCCAGCAGGGTGGCAGCCGGGGAGCTGTTTTTT
NA,TRBV28,NA,TRBJ1-4,CASSPPAGLANEKLFF,TGTGCCAGCAGTCCCCCCGCAGGGTTAGCTAATGAAAAACTGTTTTTT
few,TRBV12-3/TRBV12-4,NA,TRBJ1-2,CASSFHYGYTF,TGTGCCAGCTCTTTCCACTATGGCTACACCTTC
NA,TRBV19,NA,TRBJ1-5,CASTSSSNQPQHF,TGTGCCAGCACTTCCTCCTCAAATCAGCCCCAGCATTTT
NA,TRBV7-2,TRBD2,TRBJ2-3,CASRGGWSDRDTQYF,TGTGCCAGCAGGGGAGGGTGGAGTGATAGGGATACGCAGTATTTT
NA,TRBV5-1,TRBD1,TRBJ2-7,CASSSMGQGRDEQYF,TGCGCCAGCAGCTCGATGGGACAGGGGCGGGACGAGCAGTACTTC
NA,TRBV21-1,NA,TRBJ1-1,CASSKGRDRETEAFF,TGTGCCAGCAGCAAAGGGAGGGACAGGGAGACTGAAGCTTTCTTT
NA,TRBV30,NA,TRBJ1-2,CAWSGGGSSNYGYTF,TGTGCCTGGAGTGGCGGCGGGTCCTCTAACTATGGCTACACCTTC
NA,TRBV4-1,TRBD2,TRBJ2-2,CASSHEAVAGNTGELFF,TGCGCCAGCAGCCACGAGGCGGTAGCGGGGAACACCGGGGAGCTGTTTTTT
NA,TRBV27,TRBD1,TRBJ1-2,CASSPGTGQYGYTF,TGTGCCAGCAGTCCCGGGACAGGGCAGTATGGCTACACCTTC
NA,TRBV20-1,NA,TRBJ1-4,CSARVREKLFF,TGCAGTGCTAGAGTACGGGAAAAACTGTTTTTT
NA,TRBV19,TRBD1,TRBJ1-1,CASTLQGVRTEAFF,TGTGCCAGTACCTTACAGGGGGTCCGCACTGAAGCTTTCTTT
NA,TRBV7-2,NA,TRBJ1-6,CASSLWQGNSPLHF,TGTGCCAGCAGCTTATGGCAGGGAAATTCACCCCTCCACTTT
few,TRBV6-1,NA,TRBJ1-2,CASSEQRVGGYTF,TGTGCCAGCAGTGAACAGAGGGTCGGTGGCTACACCTTC
once,TRBV9,TRBD1,TRBJ1-2,CASSADRGNGYTF,TGTGCCAGCAGCGCGGACAGGGGCAATGGCTACACCTTC
NA,TRBV19,TRBD1,TRBJ1-1,CASSDRVNTEAFF,TGTGCCAGTAGCGACAGGGTGAACACTGAAGCTTTCTTT
NA,TRBV29-1,TRBD1,TRBJ1-1,CSVLPPGGNTEAFF,TGCAGCGTTTTGCCACCAGGGGGGAACACTGAAGCTTTCTTT
NA,TRBV6-6,TRBD1,TRBJ1-2,CASTGELTYGYTF,TGTGCCAGTACAGGGGAGTTGACCTATGGCTACACCTTC
NA,TRBV5-1,TRBD1,TRBJ2-2,CASSLRQGNTGELFF,TGCGCCAGCAGCTTAAGACAGGGGAACACCGGGGAGCTGTTTTTT
NA,TRBV9,TRBD1,TRBJ1-6,CASSARDSHNSPLHF,TGTGCCAGCAGCGCCAGGGACAGCCATAATTCACCCCTCCACTTT
few,TRBV10-3,NA,TRBJ2-7,CAISDTTGDYEQYF,TGTGCCATCAGTGACACCACAGGAGACTACGAGCAGTACTTC
NA,TRBV19,TRBD1,TRBJ1-5,CASSPRDRGIGNQPQHF,TGTGCCAGTAGTCCCCGGGACAGGGGAATAGGCAATCAGCCCCAGCATTTT
NA,TRBV19,NA,TRBJ2-2,CASSIDSPGHNTGELFF,TGTGCCAGTAGTATAGACTCTCCGGGACACAACACCGGGGAGCTGTTTTTT
NA,TRBV27,NA,TRBJ1-5,CASSFIRDIHQPQHF,TGTGCCAGCAGTTTCATCCGGGACATCCATCAGCCCCAGCATTTT
NA,TRBV5-6,NA,TRBJ1-2,CASSLDRNYGYTF,TGTGCCAGCAGCTTGGACAGGAACTATGGCTACACCTTC
NA,TRBV20-1,TRBD2,TRBJ2-2,CSASPRLAGGRYTGELFF,TGCAGTGCTAGTCCGAGACTAGCGGGGGGGCGGTACACCGGGGAGCTGTTTTTT
NA,TRBV19,NA,TRBJ2-3,CASRRQGNTDTQYF,TGTGCCAGTAGACGTCAGGGAAACACAGATACGCAGTATTTT
NA,TRBV19,NA,TRBJ1-2,CASSDWGGENYGYTF,TGTGCCAGTAGTGATTGGGGGGGCGAAAACTATGGCTACACCTTC
NA,TRBV6-1,TRBD1,TRBJ2-7,CASSDRGQGTREQYF,TGTGCCAGCAGTGACCGGGGACAGGGGACCCGCGAGCAGTACTTC
NA,TRBV2,TRBD1,TRBJ1-5,CASRGTGVLHQPQHF,TGTGCCAGCAGAGGGACAGGGGTCCTACATCAGCCCCAGCATTTT
once,TRBV27,TRBD1,TRBJ1-5,CASGQGASSNQPQHF,TGTGCCAGCGGACAGGGGGCGTCGAGCAATCAGCCCCAGCATTTT
NA,TRBV2,TRBD1,TRBJ1-1,CASSVRGLLNTEAFF,TGTGCCAGCAGTGTAAGGGGGCTACTGAACACTGAAGCTTTCTTT
NA,TRBV7-2,NA,TRBJ1-2,CASSPYGGQNGYTF,TGTGCCAGCAGCCCTTACGGGGGGCAGAATGGCTACACCTTC
NA,TRBV19,NA,TRBJ1-6,CASSIVLGALDSPLHF,TGTGCCAGTAGTATAGTCTTGGGGGCTTTGGATTCACCCCTCCACTTT
NA,TRBV6-5,NA,TRBJ1-1,CASRRASQNTEAFF,TGTGCCAGCAGGAGGGCCAGCCAGAACACTGAAGCTTTCTTT